This is a list of T cell receptor beta chains from one sample in a study of blood T cell repertoires in COVID-19. Method: immunoSEQ multiplex PCR; TCRdb's copy keeps in-frame clones and lacks some. Of 250,000 to 300,000 clones in the sample, more than 75% are singletons; the top ten hold about 5.2%. The sequencing input was peripheral blood. These receptors came from a woman aged 60-75 years with COVID-19, enrolled during active disease. CDR3s include the opening cysteine and the closing phenylalanine or tryptophan.

TRBV19	CASRPDPGFNEKLFF
TRBV5-1	CASSTRTGVNSPLHF
TRBV18	CASSPLDRGSEAFF
TRBV27	CASSSTLTGELFF
TRBV24-1	CATEAGWGNEQFF
TRBV28	CASSLLGGKLFF
TRBV15	CATSRGGQGSREQYF
TRBV28	CASHLAGVDTQYF
TRBV27	CASSRGTGGSGELFF
TRBV29-1	CSVESGADTQYF
TRBV7-3	CASSLRRTGFGNQPQHF
TRBV6-1	CASSDRQGGQPQHF
TRBV29-1	CSVTTGPPGTEAFF
TRBV29-1	CSVEEGLSQYF
TRBV6-5	CASSPLSNSPLHF
TRBV12-3/TRBV12-4	CASSDVGGRQFF
TRBV28	CASSLPDILDQETQYF
TRBV19	CASKEGGTDTQYF
TRBV27	CASSLSYGWIYEQYF
TRBV20-1	CSASLWEEYNEQFF
TRBV24-1	CATTVSGVAGTPTYEQYF
TRBV6-6	CASSYGTSGRGETQYF
TRBV5-1	CASSPGTSGYSETQYF
TRBV11-2	CASSQRGQISYNEQFF
TRBV7-8	CASSLGRGRAYEQYF
TRBV27	CASSLMGRHYGYTF
TRBV19	CASSRTGDYNEQFF
TRBV2	CAGRTGGRETQYF
TRBV4-2	CASSREGDRGESGYTF
TRBV19	CASRRRGQSNTGELFF
TRBV4-2	CASSQDGGSRGNQPQHF
TRBV4-1	CASSQNPSSGSSSHNEQFF
TRBV3-1/TRBV3-2	CASSQEFLSGELFF
TRBV5-4	CASSSNRRNEKLFF
TRBV10-3	CAISPDSTNYGYTF
TRBV9	CASSAGLDYEQYF
TRBV7-2	CASSLGPAGVNEQYF
TRBV9	CASSGQTGNTEAFF